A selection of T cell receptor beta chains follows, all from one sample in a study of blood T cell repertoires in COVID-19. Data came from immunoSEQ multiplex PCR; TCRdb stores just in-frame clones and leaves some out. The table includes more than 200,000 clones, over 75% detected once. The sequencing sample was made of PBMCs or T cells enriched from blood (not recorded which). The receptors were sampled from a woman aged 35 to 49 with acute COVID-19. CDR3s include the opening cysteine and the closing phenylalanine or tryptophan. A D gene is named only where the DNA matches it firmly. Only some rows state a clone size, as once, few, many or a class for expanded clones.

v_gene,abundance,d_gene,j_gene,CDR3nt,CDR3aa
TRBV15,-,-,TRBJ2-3,TGTGCCACCAGCAGAGATCCGGGTGATACGCAGTATTTT,CATSRDPGDTQYF
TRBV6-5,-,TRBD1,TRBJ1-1,TGTGCCAGCAGCCGACGATCAGGGGGCGGGGCTGAAGCTTTCTTT,CASSRRSGGGAEAFF
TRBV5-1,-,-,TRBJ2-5,TGCGCCAGCAGCTTGGCGGGGGAGACCCAGTACTTC,CASSLAGETQYF
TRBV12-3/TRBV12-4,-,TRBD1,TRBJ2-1,TGTGCCAGCAGTTTGAACAGGGGCAATGAGCAGTTCTTC,CASSLNRGNEQFF
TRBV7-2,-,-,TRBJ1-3,TGTGCCAGCAGCTTAGGAGCAGGGGCCGGAAACACCATATATTTT,CASSLGAGAGNTIYF
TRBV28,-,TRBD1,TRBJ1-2,TGTGCCAGCAGTCCGACAGGGGACATCCTCTATGGCTACACCTTC,CASSPTGDILYGYTF
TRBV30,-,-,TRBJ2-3,TGTGCCTGGAGTATGGCCTTGGGCACAGATACGCAGTATTTT,CAWSMALGTDTQYF
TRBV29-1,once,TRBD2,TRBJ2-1,TGCAGCGTTCCCGGACTAGCGGGGGGAAACAATGAGCAGTTCTTC,CSVPGLAGGNNEQFF
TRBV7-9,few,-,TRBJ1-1,TGTGCCAGCAGCCCGACAAGTTTCCGACACAGGGTCTGGCTCACTGAAGCTTTCTTT,CASSPTSFRHRVWLTEAFF
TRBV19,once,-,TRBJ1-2,TGTGCCAGTAGTCCCCCCGACTATGGCTACACCTTC,CASSPPDYGYTF
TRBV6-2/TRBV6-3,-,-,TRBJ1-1,TGTGCCAGCAGTTATGTAACTGAAGCTTTCTTT,CASSYVTEAFF
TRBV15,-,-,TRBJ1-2,TGTGCCACCAGCCGCGGGGGGCTTTTATTAGGGGGCTACACCTTC,CATSRGGLLLGGYTF
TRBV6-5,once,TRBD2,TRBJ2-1,TGTGCCAGCAGGAGGACTAGCAACAATGAGCAGTTCTTC,CASRRTSNNEQFF
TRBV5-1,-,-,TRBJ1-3,TGCGCCAGCAGGATCGGTCTCTCTGGAAACACCATATATTTT,CASRIGLSGNTIYF
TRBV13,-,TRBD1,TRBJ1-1,TGTGCCAGCAGCTTAGGAACAGGGGGGAACACTGAAGCTTTCTTT,CASSLGTGGNTEAFF
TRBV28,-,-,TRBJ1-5,TGTGCCAGCAGTTTGACGGGTCCTAGCAATCAGCCCCAGCATTTT,CASSLTGPSNQPQHF